This is a list of T cell receptor beta chains from one sample in a study of sequential checkpoint blockade in melanoma. Profiled with immunoSEQ multiplex PCR; TCRdb holds only in-frame clones, not every one. Counted here are roughly 12,000 clones, around 75% occurring once; the ten biggest clones make up 15% to 20%. This sample comprised CD8+ T cells sorted from blood (inferred from file names), obtained from a patient given nivolumab and ipilimumab in sequence. These receptors were obtained from a human donor with melanoma. Both conserved end residues are part of each CDR3. The D gene is left open where the match is weak. Rows give clone size only sometimes, using once, few, many, or a class for an expanded clone.

TRBD1 TRBJ2-7 14 once TRBV28 TGTGCCAGCAGCCCGGGACAGGGGGTTTACGAGCAGTACTTC CASSPGQGVYEQYF
- TRBJ1-2 16 few TRBV21-1 TGTGCCAGCAGCTCCCGGGACAGGAGAGCTAACTATGGCTACACCTTC CASSSRDRRANYGYTF
- TRBJ2-7 14 - TRBV7-9 TGTGCCAGCGTCCCCCCAGGAATCGGATACGAGCAGTACTTC CASVPPGIGYEQYF
- TRBJ1-3 14 - TRBV2 TGTGCCAGCCGGCTCAGCGGCTCTGGAAACACCATATATTTT CASRLSGSGNTIYF
TRBD2 TRBJ2-7 15 - TRBV10-3 TGTGCCATCAGTGGGGGAGCGGGAGGAACCTACGAGCAGTACTTC CAISGGAGGTYEQYF
- TRBJ2-7 14 - TRBV6-1 TGTGCCAGCAGTGGGGCAACCTACCGTTACGAGCAGTACTTC CASSGATYRYEQYF
- TRBJ2-7 15 - TRBV6-1 TGTGCCAGCAGTGAAGGGGCGGGGTTCTCCCACGAGCAGTACTTC CASSEGAGFSHEQYF
- TRBJ2-3 16 - TRBV10-3 TGTGCCATCAGTGGCGGGGACTTCTCTAGCACAGATACGCAGTATTTT CAISGGDFSSTDTQYF
TRBD2 TRBJ2-3 15 - TRBV5-1 TGCGCCAGCAGCTTTTACGGGAGGGGCACAGATACGCAGTATTTT CASSFYGRGTDTQYF
- TRBJ2-7 14 - TRBV30 TGTGCCTGGAGTGTTTCCAGGGAAGGCTACGAGCAGTACTTC CAWSVSREGYEQYF
- TRBJ1-2 15 - TRBV4-1 TGCGCCAGCAGCCAAGTTGTGGGGGCCGAGGGTGGCTACACCTTC CASSQVVGAEGGYTF
- TRBJ2-1 15 - TRBV25-1 TGTGCCAGCAGTGATAGGCTAGAGGATTTTAGTGAGCAGTTCTTC CASSDRLEDFSEQFF
- TRBJ1-1 13 - TRBV19 TGTGCCAGTAGCTATGGGAGGAACACTGAAGCTTTCTTT CASSYGRNTEAFF
TRBD1 TRBJ2-5 15 few TRBV5-8 TGTGCCAGCAGCCCGGGACAGCGTTCCCAAGAGACCCAGTACTTC CASSPGQRSQETQYF
- TRBJ1-1 12 - TRBV19 TGTGCCAGTAGTATGTCTACGCCTGAAGCTTTCTTT CASSMSTPEAFF
TRBD1 TRBJ2-7 14 - TRBV5-6 TGTGCCAGCAGCGGGCCGGGACAGGGGCCCGAGCAGTACTTC CASSGPGQGPEQYF
- TRBJ1-1 15 - TRBV6-1 TGTGCCAGCATAGAAACCCGGGGGGGGAACACTGAAGCTTTCTTT CASIETRGGNTEAFF
- TRBJ2-7 16 - TRBV6-5 TGTGCCAGCAGTTACTCCACCGCCTACAGCCGCTACGAGCAGTACTTC CASSYSTAYSRYEQYF
- TRBJ2-2 12 few TRBV9 TGTGCCAGCAGCGTAGTAGCCGGGGAGCTGTTTTTT CASSVVAGELFF
TRBD1 TRBJ2-7 14 - TRBV5-4 TGTGCCAGCAGCTCGGGACAGGGTTACTACGAGCAGTACTTC CASSSGQGYYEQYF
TRBD2 TRBJ2-7 15 - TRBV5-4 TGTGCCAGCAGCTTGGGGTCTAGCGGGAGTTACGAGCAGTACTTC CASSLGSSGSYEQYF
- TRBJ2-1 16 - TRBV4-1 TGCGCCAGCAGCCAAGATCGAACAGGGCGCTACAATGAGCAGTTCTTC CASSQDRTGRYNEQFF
TRBD1 TRBJ1-1 14 - TRBV27 TGTGCCAGCAGTATAGTGACAGGGCAGGCTGAAGCTTTCTTT CASSIVTGQAEAFF
TRBD1 TRBJ2-1 20 once TRBV5-1 TGCGCCAGCAGCTTGGGGGGACAGGGGGCTTATATCCCGAATTACAATGAGCAGTTCTTC CASSLGGQGAYIPNYNEQFF
TRBD1 TRBJ2-1 15 - TRBV9 TGTGCCAGCAGCACCACGGACAGGGCCTACAATGAGCAGTTCTTC CASSTTDRAYNEQFF
- TRBJ2-5 13 - TRBV9 TGTGCCAGCAGCTCCAGGGATCTGGAGACCCAGTACTTC CASSSRDLETQYF